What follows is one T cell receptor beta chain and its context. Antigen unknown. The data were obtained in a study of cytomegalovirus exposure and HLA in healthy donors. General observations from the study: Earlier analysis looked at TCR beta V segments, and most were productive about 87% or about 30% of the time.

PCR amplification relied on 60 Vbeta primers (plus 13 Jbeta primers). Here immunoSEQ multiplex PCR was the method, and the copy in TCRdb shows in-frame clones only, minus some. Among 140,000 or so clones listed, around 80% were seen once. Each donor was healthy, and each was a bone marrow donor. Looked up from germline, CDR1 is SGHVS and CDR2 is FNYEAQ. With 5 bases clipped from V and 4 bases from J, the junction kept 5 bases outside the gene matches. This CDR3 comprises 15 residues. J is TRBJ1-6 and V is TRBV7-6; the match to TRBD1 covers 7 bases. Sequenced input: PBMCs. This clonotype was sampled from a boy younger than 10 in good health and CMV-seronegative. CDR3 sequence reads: CASSARDRYNSPLHF. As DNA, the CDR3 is TGTGCCAGCAGCGCCCGGGACAGATATAATTCACCCCTCCACTTT.